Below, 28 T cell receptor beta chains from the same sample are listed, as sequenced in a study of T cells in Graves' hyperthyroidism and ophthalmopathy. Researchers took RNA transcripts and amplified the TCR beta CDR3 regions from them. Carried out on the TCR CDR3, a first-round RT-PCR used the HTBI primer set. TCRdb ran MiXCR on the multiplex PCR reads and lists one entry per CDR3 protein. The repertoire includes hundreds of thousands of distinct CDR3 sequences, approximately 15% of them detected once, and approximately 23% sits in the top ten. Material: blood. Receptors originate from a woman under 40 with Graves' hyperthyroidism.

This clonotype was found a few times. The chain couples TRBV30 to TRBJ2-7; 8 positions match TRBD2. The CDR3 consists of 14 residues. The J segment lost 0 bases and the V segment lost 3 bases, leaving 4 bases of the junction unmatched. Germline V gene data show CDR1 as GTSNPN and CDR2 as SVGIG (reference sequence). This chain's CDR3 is CAWRGGRSSYEQYF. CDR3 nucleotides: TGTGCCTGGAGAGGCGGGAGGAGCTCCTACGAGCAGTACTTC.

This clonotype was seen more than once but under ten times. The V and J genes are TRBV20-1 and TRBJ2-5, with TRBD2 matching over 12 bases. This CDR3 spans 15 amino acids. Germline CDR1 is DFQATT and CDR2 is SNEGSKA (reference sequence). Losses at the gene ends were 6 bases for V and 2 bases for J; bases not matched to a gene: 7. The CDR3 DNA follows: TGCAGTGCCTCTTCCGGACTAGCGGGACAAGAGACCCAGTACTTC. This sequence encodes CSASSGLAGQETQYF.

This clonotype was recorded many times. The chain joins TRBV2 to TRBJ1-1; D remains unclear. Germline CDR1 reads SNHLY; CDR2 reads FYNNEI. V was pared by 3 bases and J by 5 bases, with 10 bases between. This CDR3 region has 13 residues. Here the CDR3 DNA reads TGTGCCAGCAGTGAGGAGAGGAGTACTGAAGCTTTCTTT. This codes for CASSEERSTEAFF.

The CDR3, as DNA: TGTGCCAGCAGCCCAAGGTCGGCCACGATACAAGAGACCCAGTACTTC. It encodes CASSPRSATIQETQYF. The chain combines TRBV5-6 with TRBJ2-5; no clear D gene. There are 16 residues in the CDR3. Germline V gives CDR1 SGHDT, CDR2 YYEEEE. The germline V and J ends were trimmed by 4 bases and 2 bases, with 18 bases remaining between them.

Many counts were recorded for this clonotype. CDR3 residues: CASSPPFEGEQFF. The CDR3 DNA sequence: TGTGCCAGCTCACCCCCTTTTGAAGGCGAGCAGTTCTTC. The genes are TRBV18 and TRBJ2-1; D is ambiguous. Germline V lookup: CDR1 KGHSH, CDR2 LQKENI. V lost 3 bases and J 10 bases, leaving 13 bases between the germline ends. This CDR3 contains 13 residues.

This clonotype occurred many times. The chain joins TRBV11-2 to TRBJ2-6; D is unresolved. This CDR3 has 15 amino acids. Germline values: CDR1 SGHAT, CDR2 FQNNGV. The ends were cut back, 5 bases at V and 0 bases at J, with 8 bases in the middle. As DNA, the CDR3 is TGTGCCAGCAGCCCACCAGTCTCTGGGGCCAACGTCCTGACTTTC. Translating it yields CASSPPVSGANVLTF.

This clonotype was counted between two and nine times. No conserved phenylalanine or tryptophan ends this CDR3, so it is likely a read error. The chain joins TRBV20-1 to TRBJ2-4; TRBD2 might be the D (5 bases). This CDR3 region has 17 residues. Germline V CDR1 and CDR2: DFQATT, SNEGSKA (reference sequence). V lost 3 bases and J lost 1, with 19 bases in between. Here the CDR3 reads CSARLFGGGTAKNIQYL. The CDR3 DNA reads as TGCAGTGCTAGGTTGTTCGGCGGAGGTACGGCCAAAAACATTCAGTACCTC.

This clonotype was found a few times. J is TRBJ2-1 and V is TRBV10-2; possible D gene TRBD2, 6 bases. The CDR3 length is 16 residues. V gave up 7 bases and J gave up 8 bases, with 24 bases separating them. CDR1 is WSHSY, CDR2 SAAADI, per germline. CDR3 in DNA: TGCGCCAGCACATTTACTAGCTCCCAACGTGGCGATGAGCAGTTCTTC. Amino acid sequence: CASTFTSSQRGDEQFF.

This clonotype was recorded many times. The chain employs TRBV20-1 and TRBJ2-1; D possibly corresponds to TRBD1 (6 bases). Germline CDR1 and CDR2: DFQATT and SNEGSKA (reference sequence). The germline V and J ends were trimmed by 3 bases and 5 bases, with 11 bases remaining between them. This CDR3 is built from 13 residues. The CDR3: CSASGDRNNEQFF. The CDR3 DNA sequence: TGCAGTGCTAGCGGCGACAGGAACAATGAGCAGTTCTTC.

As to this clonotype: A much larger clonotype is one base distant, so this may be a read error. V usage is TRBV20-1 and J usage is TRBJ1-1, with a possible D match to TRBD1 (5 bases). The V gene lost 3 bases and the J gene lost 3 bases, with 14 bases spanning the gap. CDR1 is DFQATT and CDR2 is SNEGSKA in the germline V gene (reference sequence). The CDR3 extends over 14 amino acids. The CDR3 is CSASSRAGYTEAFF. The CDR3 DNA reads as TGCAGTGCTAGTAGCAGGGCGGGGTACACTGAAGCTTTCTTT.

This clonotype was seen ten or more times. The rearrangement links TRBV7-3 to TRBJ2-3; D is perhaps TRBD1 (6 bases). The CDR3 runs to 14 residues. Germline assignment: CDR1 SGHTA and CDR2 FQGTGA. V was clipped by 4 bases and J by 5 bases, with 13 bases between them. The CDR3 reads CASSYTGFGDTQYF. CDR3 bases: TGTGCCAGCAGCTATACAGGGTTCGGAGATACGCAGTATTTT.

DNA for the CDR3: TGTGCCAGCAGTCGCAGCGGGAGGTCGCTTTCTGGGGCCAACGTCCTGACTTTC. Translation gives CASSRSGRSLSGANVLTF. The chain employs TRBV7-9 and TRBJ2-6, with TRBD2 identical over 9 bases. CDR1 SEHNR and CDR2 FQNEAQ come from the germline V gene (reference sequence). This CDR3 has 18 amino acids. Germline trimming cut 6 bases from V and 1 base from J; bases unmatched to any gene: 10.

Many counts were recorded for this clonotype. The CDR3 is CASTPQETQYF. The CDR3 DNA reads TGTGCCAGCACGCCGCAAGAGACCCAGTACTTC. This chain uses TRBV2 with TRBJ2-5; D gene unclear. V dropped 7 bases and J dropped 2 bases, with 5 bases sitting between them. Germline CDR1 is SNHLY and CDR2 is FYNNEI. The CDR3 loop spans 11 amino acids. Drawing the rest from reference TRBV2 and TRBJ2-5, the complete variable domain is EPEVTQTPSHQVTQMGQEVILRCVPISNHLYFYWYRQILGQKVEFLVSFYNNEISEKSEIFDDQFSVERPDGSNFTLKIRSTKLEDSAMYFCASTPQETQYFGPGTRLLVL.

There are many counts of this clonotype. The CDR3 coding sequence is TGTGCCATCGGACAGAGAAGAGGGAAAAACATTCAGTACTTC. This gives the protein CAIGQRRGKNIQYF. The V and J genes are TRBV28 and TRBJ2-4; the D gene is possibly TRBD1 (6 bases). Germline V gene data show CDR1 as MDHEN and CDR2 as SYDVKM. There are 14 residues in the CDR3. V was trimmed by 10 bases and J by 4 bases, leaving 17 bases between them.

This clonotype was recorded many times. CDR3 nucleotides: TGTGCCATCTCCTCATGGGGGACTAGCGGGAGGGCCGGGTACGAGCAGTACTTC. This codes for CAISSWGTSGRAGYEQYF. The chain recombines TRBV28 with TRBJ2-7, with TRBD2 identical over 16 bases. Germline trimming cut 10 bases from V and 4 bases from J; bases unmatched to any gene: 16. From germline, CDR1 is MDHEN and CDR2 SYDVKM. The CDR3 consists of 18 residues.

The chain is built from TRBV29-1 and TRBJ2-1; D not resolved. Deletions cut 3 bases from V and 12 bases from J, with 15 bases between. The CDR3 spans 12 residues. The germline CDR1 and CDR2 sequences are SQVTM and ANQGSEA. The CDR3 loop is CSVEHWTATQFF. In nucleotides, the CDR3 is TGCAGCGTTGAGCACTGGACGGCAACGCAGTTCTTC.

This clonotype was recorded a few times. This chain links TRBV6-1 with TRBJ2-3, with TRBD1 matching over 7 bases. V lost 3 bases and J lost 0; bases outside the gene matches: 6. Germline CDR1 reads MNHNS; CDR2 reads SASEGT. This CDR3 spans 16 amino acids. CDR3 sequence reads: CASSDLRGLSTDTQYF. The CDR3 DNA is TGTGCCAGCAGTGATTTGAGGGGGCTCAGCACAGATACGCAGTATTTT.

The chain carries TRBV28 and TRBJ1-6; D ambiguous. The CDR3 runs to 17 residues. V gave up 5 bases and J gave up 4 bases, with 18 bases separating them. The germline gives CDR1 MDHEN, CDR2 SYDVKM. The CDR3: CASSPPTRRLYNSPLHF. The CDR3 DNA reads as TGTGCCAGCAGTCCGCCCACACGCCGCCTTTATAATTCACCCCTCCACTTT.

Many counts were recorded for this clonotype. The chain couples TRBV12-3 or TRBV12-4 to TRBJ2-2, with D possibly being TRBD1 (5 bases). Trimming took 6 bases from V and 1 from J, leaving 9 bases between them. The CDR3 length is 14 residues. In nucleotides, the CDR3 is TGTGCCAGCAGGACCACAGGGAACACCGGGGAGCTGTTTTTT. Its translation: CASRTTGNTGELFF.

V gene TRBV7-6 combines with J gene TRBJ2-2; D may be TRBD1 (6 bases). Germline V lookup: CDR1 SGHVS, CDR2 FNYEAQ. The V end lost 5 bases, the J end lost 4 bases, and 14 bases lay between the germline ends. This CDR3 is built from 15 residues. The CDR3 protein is CASSQYQGSTGELFF. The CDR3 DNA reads TGTGCCAGCAGCCAATACCAGGGGAGCACCGGGGAGCTGTTTTTT.

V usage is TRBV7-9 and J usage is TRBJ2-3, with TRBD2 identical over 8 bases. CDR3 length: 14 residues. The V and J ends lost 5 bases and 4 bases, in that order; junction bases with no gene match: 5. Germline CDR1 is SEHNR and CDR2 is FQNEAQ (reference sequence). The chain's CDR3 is CASSAGLVADTQYF. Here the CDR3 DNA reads TGTGCCAGCAGCGCGGGACTAGTGGCAGATACGCAGTATTTT.

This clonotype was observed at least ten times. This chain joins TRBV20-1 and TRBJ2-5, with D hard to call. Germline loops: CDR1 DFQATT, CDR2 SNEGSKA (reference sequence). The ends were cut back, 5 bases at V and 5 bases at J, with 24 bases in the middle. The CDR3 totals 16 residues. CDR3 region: CSARPAEATSHETQYF. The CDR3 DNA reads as TGCAGTGCTCGCCCGGCCGAGGCCACCTCCCACGAGACCCAGTACTTC.

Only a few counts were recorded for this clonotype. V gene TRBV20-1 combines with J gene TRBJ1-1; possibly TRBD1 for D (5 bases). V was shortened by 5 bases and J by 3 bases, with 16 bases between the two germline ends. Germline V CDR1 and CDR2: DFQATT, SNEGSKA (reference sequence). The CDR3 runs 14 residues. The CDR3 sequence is CSAEGGEEDTEAFF. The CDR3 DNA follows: TGCAGTGCTGAGGGAGGGGAGGAGGACACTGAAGCTTTCTTT.

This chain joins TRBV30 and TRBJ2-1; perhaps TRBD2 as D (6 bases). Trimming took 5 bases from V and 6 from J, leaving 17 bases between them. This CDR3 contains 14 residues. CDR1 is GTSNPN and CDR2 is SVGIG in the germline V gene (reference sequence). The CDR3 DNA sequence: TGTGCCTGGCCCGGCTCCTGGAGGGGCAATGAGCAGTTCTTC. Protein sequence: CAWPGSWRGNEQFF.

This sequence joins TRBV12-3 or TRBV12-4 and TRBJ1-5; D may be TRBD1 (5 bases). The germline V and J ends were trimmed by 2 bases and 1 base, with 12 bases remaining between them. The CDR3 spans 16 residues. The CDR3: CASSLRGGDSNQPQHF. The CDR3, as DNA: TGTGCCAGCAGTTTACGGGGGGGGGACAGCAATCAGCCCCAGCATTTT.

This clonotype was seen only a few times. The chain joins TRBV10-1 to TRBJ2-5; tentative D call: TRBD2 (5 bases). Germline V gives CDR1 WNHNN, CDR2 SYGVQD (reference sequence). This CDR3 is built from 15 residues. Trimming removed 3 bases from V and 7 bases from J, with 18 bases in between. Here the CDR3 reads CASSDPAGGYGTQYF. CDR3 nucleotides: TGCGCCAGCAGTGACCCCGCGGGCGGTTACGGGACCCAGTACTTC.

The CDR3 coding sequence is TGTGCCAGCACCCAGGGCCCTAGCGGCAGTTCCTACAATGAGCAGTTCTTC. Amino acid sequence: CASTQGPSGSSYNEQFF. The chain employs TRBV7-2 and TRBJ2-1; TRBD2 matches 7 bases. From germline, CDR1 is SGHTA and CDR2 FQGNSA. Trimming removed 7 bases from V and 1 base from J; junction bases left unmatched: 13. This CDR3 spans 17 amino acids.

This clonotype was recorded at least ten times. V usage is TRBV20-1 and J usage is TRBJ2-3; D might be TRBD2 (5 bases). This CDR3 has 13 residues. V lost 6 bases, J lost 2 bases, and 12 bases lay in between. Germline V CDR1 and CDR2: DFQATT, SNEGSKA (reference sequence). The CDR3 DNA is TGCAGTGCCCGGGAACCATACACAGATACGCAGTATTTT. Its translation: CSAREPYTDTQYF.